The rows below give T cell receptor beta chains drawn from one sample of a study of blood T cell repertoires in COVID-19. Sequencing used immunoSEQ multiplex PCR; TCRdb keeps in-frame clones, though not all of them. The table records around 300,000 clones, around nine tenths of them present only once. Sequencing was performed on peripheral blood. These receptors came from a woman younger than 45 with COVID-19, enrolled during active disease. Both conserved end residues are part of each CDR3. Fields, in order: J gene, D gene, clone size, V gene, CDR3 DNA, CDR3 protein. A D gene is named only where the DNA matches it firmly. Expanded clones get a size class; other rows say once, few or many, or leave the size out.

j_gene: TRBJ2-5; d_gene: -; abundance: -; v_gene: TRBV18; CDR3nt: TGTGCCAGCTCACCAGGTCTAGGGGTGGATGAGGAGACCCAGTACTTC; CDR3aa: CASSPGLGVDEETQYF
j_gene: TRBJ1-3; d_gene: -; abundance: -; v_gene: TRBV27; CDR3nt: TGTGCCAGCAGTTTCTCCGGGGGAAACACCATATATTTT; CDR3aa: CASSFSGGNTIYF
j_gene: TRBJ2-7; d_gene: -; abundance: -; v_gene: TRBV7-2; CDR3nt: TGTGCCAGCAGCTTAGGGGCGACCGACTCCTACGAGCAGTACTTC; CDR3aa: CASSLGATDSYEQYF
j_gene: TRBJ2-2; d_gene: TRBD2; abundance: -; v_gene: TRBV4-1; CDR3nt: TGCGCCAGCAGCCAAGGCCTAGCGGGGACCGGGGAGCTGTTTTTT; CDR3aa: CASSQGLAGTGELFF
j_gene: TRBJ2-7; d_gene: TRBD2; abundance: -; v_gene: TRBV5-4; CDR3nt: TGTGCCAGCAGCTTGCGGGGGGTCGGGGGCGAGCAGTACTTC; CDR3aa: CASSLRGVGGEQYF
j_gene: TRBJ1-2; d_gene: -; abundance: -; v_gene: TRBV4-1; CDR3nt: TGCGCCAGCCGCTCATCACAGGGTATTTTTGGCTACACCTTC; CDR3aa: CASRSSQGIFGYTF
j_gene: TRBJ2-1; d_gene: TRBD2; abundance: -; v_gene: TRBV10-2; CDR3nt: TGCGCCAGCATCCTAGCGGGAGGGCACAATGAGCAGTTCTTC; CDR3aa: CASILAGGHNEQFF
j_gene: TRBJ2-1; d_gene: TRBD2; abundance: -; v_gene: TRBV7-9; CDR3nt: TGTGCCAGCAGCCGGCGGGAGGGCTCCTACAATGAGCAGTTCTTC; CDR3aa: CASSRREGSYNEQFF
j_gene: TRBJ2-2; d_gene: TRBD2; abundance: -; v_gene: TRBV11-2; CDR3nt: TGTGCCAGCAGCTTCCTGGGAAGCGGGAGGAGCACCGGGGAGCTGTTTTTT; CDR3aa: CASSFLGSGRSTGELFF
j_gene: TRBJ2-2; d_gene: TRBD2; abundance: -; v_gene: TRBV28; CDR3nt: TGTGCCAGCAGTCCCTACCGGACTAGCGGGAGAGCTGCGAACACCGGGGAGCTGTTTTTT; CDR3aa: CASSPYRTSGRAANTGELFF
j_gene: TRBJ2-2; d_gene: TRBD2; abundance: -; v_gene: TRBV7-9; CDR3nt: TGTGCCAGCAGCCAATCCGGGACTAGCGGAAAGAACACCGGGGAGCTGTTTTTT; CDR3aa: CASSQSGTSGKNTGELFF
j_gene: TRBJ1-2; d_gene: TRBD1; abundance: -; v_gene: TRBV28; CDR3nt: TGTGCCAGCAGTCCAGGGGGCTTTGGCTACACCTTC; CDR3aa: CASSPGGFGYTF
j_gene: TRBJ2-7; d_gene: TRBD2; abundance: -; v_gene: TRBV9; CDR3nt: TGTGCCAGCAGCCCACTTAGCGGGACCTACGAGCAGTACTTC; CDR3aa: CASSPLSGTYEQYF
j_gene: TRBJ1-3; d_gene: -; abundance: -; v_gene: TRBV9; CDR3nt: TGTGCCAGCAGCCAAGGCACGGGGAGCTCTGGAAACACCATATATTTT; CDR3aa: CASSQGTGSSGNTIYF
j_gene: TRBJ2-7; d_gene: TRBD1; abundance: once; v_gene: TRBV4-1; CDR3nt: TGCGCCAGCAGCCAAGGGGACAGGGCGACCTACGAGCAGTACTTC; CDR3aa: CASSQGDRATYEQYF
j_gene: TRBJ1-1; d_gene: -; abundance: few; v_gene: TRBV6-5; CDR3nt: TGTGCCAGCAGTTACTTCCCCAGGAACACTGAAGCTTTCTTT; CDR3aa: CASSYFPRNTEAFF
j_gene: TRBJ1-3; d_gene: TRBD1; abundance: -; v_gene: TRBV6-5; CDR3nt: TGTGCCAGCAACGACAGGGTGGGAGGAAACACCATATATTTT; CDR3aa: CASNDRVGGNTIYF
j_gene: TRBJ2-3; d_gene: -; abundance: -; v_gene: TRBV11-2; CDR3nt: TGTGCCAGCAGCTTTAACAGGCGCACAGATACGCAGTATTTT; CDR3aa: CASSFNRRTDTQYF
j_gene: TRBJ2-7; d_gene: TRBD2; abundance: -; v_gene: TRBV3-1/TRBV3-2; CDR3nt: TGTGCCAGCAGACCCGGACTAGCGGAGGGGAAGCAGTACTTC; CDR3aa: CASRPGLAEGKQYF
j_gene: TRBJ2-5; d_gene: -; abundance: once; v_gene: TRBV28; CDR3nt: TGTGCCAGCAAAACTCCCAGGTACCAAGAGACCCAGTACTTC; CDR3aa: CASKTPRYQETQYF
j_gene: TRBJ2-7; d_gene: -; abundance: once; v_gene: TRBV6-5; CDR3nt: TGTGCCAGCAGTTCGACACCCTTATACGAGCAGTACTTC; CDR3aa: CASSSTPLYEQYF
j_gene: TRBJ2-2; d_gene: TRBD2; abundance: -; v_gene: TRBV4-3; CDR3nt: TGCGCCAGCAGCCTGAGCGGGATTGACACCGGGGAGCTGTTTTTT; CDR3aa: CASSLSGIDTGELFF
j_gene: TRBJ2-2; d_gene: TRBD2; abundance: -; v_gene: TRBV7-9; CDR3nt: TGTGCCAGCACCGGACTAGCGGGAGAGGCCGGGGAGCTGTTTTTT; CDR3aa: CASTGLAGEAGELFF
j_gene: TRBJ2-2; d_gene: -; abundance: -; v_gene: TRBV29-1; CDR3nt: TGCAGCGTTGAGGACAGTCGAGCGAACACCGGGGAGCTGTTTTTT; CDR3aa: CSVEDSRANTGELFF
j_gene: TRBJ2-7; d_gene: -; abundance: -; v_gene: TRBV28; CDR3nt: TGTGCCAGCAGTTCACCGGGATCAGGCTACGAGCAGTACTTC; CDR3aa: CASSSPGSGYEQYF
j_gene: TRBJ1-1; d_gene: -; abundance: -; v_gene: TRBV4-1; CDR3nt: TGCGCCAGCAGCCTGACGATCAGGGGCACTGAAGCTTTCTTT; CDR3aa: CASSLTIRGTEAFF
j_gene: TRBJ2-1; d_gene: TRBD2; abundance: -; v_gene: TRBV30; CDR3nt: TGTGCCTGGAGTGACGGGACTAGCATTTACAATGAGCAGTTCTTC; CDR3aa: CAWSDGTSIYNEQFF